This is a list of T cell receptor beta chains from one sample in a study of blood T cell repertoires in COVID-19. Measured with immunoSEQ multiplex PCR; TCRdb has only the in-frame clones, and not every one. The table records around 150,000 clones, more than 80% of them present only once. Specimen: peripheral blood. These receptors were collected from a woman aged 60 to 75 with active COVID-19. CDR3s include the opening cysteine and the closing phenylalanine or tryptophan. The order of the fields is V gene, clone size, D gene, J gene, CDR3 DNA, CDR3 protein. A D gene is named only where the DNA matches it firmly. Size tells how often a clone was seen (once, few, many) or the class of an expanded clone, and some rows leave it out.

v_gene: TRBV28; abundance: NA; d_gene: TRBD1; j_gene: TRBJ1-1; CDR3nt: TGTGCCAGCAGTCAGGGGGCTTGGACTGAAGCTTTCTTT; CDR3aa: CASSQGAWTEAFF
v_gene: TRBV18; abundance: NA; d_gene: TRBD1; j_gene: TRBJ1-5; CDR3nt: TGTGCCAGCTCACATCGGGACAGGGGGCATCAGCCCCAGCATTTT; CDR3aa: CASSHRDRGHQPQHF
v_gene: TRBV13; abundance: NA; d_gene: TRBD2; j_gene: TRBJ2-3; CDR3nt: TGTGCCAGCAGCTTTCGCACTAGCGGGCACACAGATACGCAGTATTTT; CDR3aa: CASSFRTSGHTDTQYF
v_gene: TRBV6-5; abundance: NA; d_gene: TRBD1; j_gene: TRBJ2-7; CDR3nt: TGTGCCTCCGGTGGGACAGGGGACTACGAGCAGTACTTC; CDR3aa: CASGGTGDYEQYF
v_gene: TRBV7-3; abundance: NA; d_gene: TRBD1; j_gene: TRBJ2-6; CDR3nt: TGTGCCAGCAGCTCCCAGGGGGCTTGGTACTCTGGGGCCAACGTCCTGACTTTC; CDR3aa: CASSSQGAWYSGANVLTF
v_gene: TRBV14; abundance: NA; d_gene: NA; j_gene: TRBJ1-6; CDR3nt: TGTGCCAGCAGCTTTACAGGGACCGACTCCTATAATTCACCCCTCCACTTT; CDR3aa: CASSFTGTDSYNSPLHF
v_gene: TRBV5-1; abundance: NA; d_gene: TRBD1; j_gene: TRBJ1-5; CDR3nt: TGCGCCAGCAGCTTGAACGACAGGGGCAATCAGCCCCAGCATTTT; CDR3aa: CASSLNDRGNQPQHF
v_gene: TRBV10-3; abundance: NA; d_gene: TRBD1; j_gene: TRBJ2-7; CDR3nt: TGTGCCATCAGTGATTCCGTCGACAGGGGACACGAGCAGTACTTC; CDR3aa: CAISDSVDRGHEQYF
v_gene: TRBV5-1; abundance: NA; d_gene: NA; j_gene: TRBJ1-1; CDR3nt: TGCGCCAGCAGCCCGGCTGGGTGGGCCACTGAAGCTTTCTTT; CDR3aa: CASSPAGWATEAFF
v_gene: TRBV4-3; abundance: NA; d_gene: NA; j_gene: TRBJ2-2; CDR3nt: TGCGCCAGCAGCCAAGATCCTCTCAGGCGGAACACCGGGGAGCTGTTTTTT; CDR3aa: CASSQDPLRRNTGELFF
v_gene: TRBV7-2; abundance: NA; d_gene: TRBD1; j_gene: TRBJ2-7; CDR3nt: TGTGCCAGCCTTTGGGACAGGAGCTCCTACGAGCAGTACTTC; CDR3aa: CASLWDRSSYEQYF
v_gene: TRBV3-1/TRBV3-2; abundance: NA; d_gene: NA; j_gene: TRBJ2-1; CDR3nt: TGTGCCAGCAGCCTCATCTGGAGAAATGAGCAGTTCTTC; CDR3aa: CASSLIWRNEQFF
v_gene: TRBV5-1; abundance: NA; d_gene: TRBD2; j_gene: TRBJ2-5; CDR3nt: TGCGCCAGCAGCTTGACTAGCGGGAGGGAAGAGACCCAGTACTTC; CDR3aa: CASSLTSGREETQYF
v_gene: TRBV28; abundance: NA; d_gene: NA; j_gene: TRBJ1-6; CDR3nt: TGTGCCAGCATTGGGAGGGTAGGTTCACCCCTCCACTTT; CDR3aa: CASIGRVGSPLHF
v_gene: TRBV7-9; abundance: NA; d_gene: TRBD1; j_gene: TRBJ2-1; CDR3nt: TGTGCCAGCAGCTTAGCTGGCAGGGGGAATGAGCAGTTCTTC; CDR3aa: CASSLAGRGNEQFF
v_gene: TRBV7-3; abundance: NA; d_gene: TRBD1; j_gene: TRBJ1-2; CDR3nt: TGTGCCAGCAGCTTAGGACAGGGGGAGGTGGGCTACACCTTC; CDR3aa: CASSLGQGEVGYTF
v_gene: TRBV30; abundance: NA; d_gene: TRBD1; j_gene: TRBJ1-1; CDR3nt: TGTGCCTGGGGGGGACAGATGAACACTGAAGCTTTCTTT; CDR3aa: CAWGGQMNTEAFF
v_gene: TRBV27; abundance: NA; d_gene: TRBD1; j_gene: TRBJ1-2; CDR3nt: TGTGCCAGCAGTTACACAGGGGGAGGTGGCTACACCTTC; CDR3aa: CASSYTGGGGYTF
v_gene: TRBV28; abundance: NA; d_gene: NA; j_gene: TRBJ1-2; CDR3nt: TGTGCCAGCAGTTTAGGAGGGTATGGCTACACCTTC; CDR3aa: CASSLGGYGYTF
v_gene: TRBV7-9; abundance: NA; d_gene: NA; j_gene: TRBJ2-1; CDR3nt: TGTGCCAGCAGCCCAGCTTCGACGGGACAGTTCTTC; CDR3aa: CASSPASTGQFF
v_gene: TRBV28; abundance: NA; d_gene: TRBD1; j_gene: TRBJ2-7; CDR3nt: TGTGCCAGCAGTTCCCCTTGGACAGGGGCCTACGAGCAGTACTTC; CDR3aa: CASSSPWTGAYEQYF
v_gene: TRBV9; abundance: NA; d_gene: NA; j_gene: TRBJ2-2; CDR3nt: TGTGCCAGCAGCGTAGATGCTTACGGGACCGGGGAGCTGTTTTTT; CDR3aa: CASSVDAYGTGELFF
v_gene: TRBV5-1; abundance: NA; d_gene: NA; j_gene: TRBJ2-5; CDR3nt: TGCGCCAGCAGCGGACAGCGCAAAGAGACCCAGTACTTC; CDR3aa: CASSGQRKETQYF
v_gene: TRBV5-1; abundance: NA; d_gene: NA; j_gene: TRBJ1-2; CDR3nt: TGCGCCAGCAGCCCCTCGGGGGGGAACTATGGCTACACCTTC; CDR3aa: CASSPSGGNYGYTF
v_gene: TRBV5-5; abundance: NA; d_gene: NA; j_gene: TRBJ1-6; CDR3nt: TGTGCCAGCACCCACCGGGACACTAATAATTCACCCCTCCACTTT; CDR3aa: CASTHRDTNNSPLHF
v_gene: TRBV5-1; abundance: NA; d_gene: NA; j_gene: TRBJ1-4; CDR3nt: TGCGCCAGCAGCTTTGGGGGGTCAACTAATGAAAAACTGTTTTTT; CDR3aa: CASSFGGSTNEKLFF
v_gene: TRBV6-2/TRBV6-3; abundance: NA; d_gene: TRBD2; j_gene: TRBJ2-3; CDR3nt: TGTGCCAGCAGTTACAGTGCGGGAGTCACAGATACGCAGTATTTT; CDR3aa: CASSYSAGVTDTQYF
v_gene: TRBV7-2; abundance: NA; d_gene: NA; j_gene: TRBJ1-3; CDR3nt: TGTGCCAGCAGCTTAGCGGGACTTTCCAACTCTGGAAACACCATATATTTT; CDR3aa: CASSLAGLSNSGNTIYF
v_gene: TRBV10-2; abundance: once; d_gene: NA; j_gene: TRBJ1-3; CDR3nt: TGCGCCAGCAGTGAGCCCCGGAGTACGGGAAACACCATATATTTT; CDR3aa: CASSEPRSTGNTIYF
v_gene: TRBV10-3; abundance: once; d_gene: NA; j_gene: TRBJ2-2; CDR3nt: TGTGCCATCAGGCAGGGGCCCGGGGAGCTGTTTTTT; CDR3aa: CAIRQGPGELFF
v_gene: TRBV7-8; abundance: NA; d_gene: NA; j_gene: TRBJ1-2; CDR3nt: TGTGCCAGCAGCTTAGACAGGACGGACTATGGCTACACCTTC; CDR3aa: CASSLDRTDYGYTF
v_gene: TRBV6-2/TRBV6-3; abundance: NA; d_gene: NA; j_gene: TRBJ2-1; CDR3nt: TGTGCCAGCAGTTACCCAATCTTTGGGGGAGTGAGCGGGCCCTACAATGAGCAGTTCTTC; CDR3aa: CASSYPIFGGVSGPYNEQFF
v_gene: TRBV6-2/TRBV6-3; abundance: once; d_gene: TRBD2; j_gene: TRBJ2-3; CDR3nt: TGTGCCAGCAGTCCCGGACTAGCGGGAGCAGATACGCAGTATTTT; CDR3aa: CASSPGLAGADTQYF
v_gene: TRBV19; abundance: NA; d_gene: TRBD2; j_gene: TRBJ2-3; CDR3nt: TGTGCCAGTAGCCCCGGGACTAGCGGACCCACGACAGATACGCAGTATTTT; CDR3aa: CASSPGTSGPTTDTQYF
v_gene: TRBV5-8; abundance: NA; d_gene: NA; j_gene: TRBJ2-2; CDR3nt: TGTGCCAGCAGCTTGTCCGGAGTTGGGGAGCTGTTTTTT; CDR3aa: CASSLSGVGELFF
v_gene: TRBV5-1; abundance: NA; d_gene: NA; j_gene: TRBJ2-6; CDR3nt: TGCGCCAGCAGCTTGGCCGGGGGAAGCAGTGGGGCCAACGTCCTGACTTTC; CDR3aa: CASSLAGGSSGANVLTF
v_gene: TRBV11-3; abundance: NA; d_gene: TRBD2; j_gene: TRBJ2-7; CDR3nt: TGTGCCAGCAGCGCGGGACTAGCGGGAGCTGAGGAGCAGTACTTC; CDR3aa: CASSAGLAGAEEQYF
v_gene: TRBV7-9; abundance: NA; d_gene: NA; j_gene: TRBJ2-1; CDR3nt: TGTGCCAGCAGCTTAGCTTCCCGACGGTTCTCCCAGGGAGAGCAGTTCTTC; CDR3aa: CASSLASRRFSQGEQFF
v_gene: TRBV5-4; abundance: once; d_gene: NA; j_gene: TRBJ1-4; CDR3nt: TGTGCCAGCAGCTTGGAGGGGGTAGAGGAAAAACTGTTTTTT; CDR3aa: CASSLEGVEEKLFF
v_gene: TRBV27; abundance: NA; d_gene: TRBD1; j_gene: TRBJ1-5; CDR3nt: TGTGCCAGCAGTTTGGTCCCCCCACAGGGGAATCAGCCCCAGCATTTT; CDR3aa: CASSLVPPQGNQPQHF
v_gene: TRBV19; abundance: NA; d_gene: NA; j_gene: TRBJ2-3; CDR3nt: TGTGCCAGTAGTATAGGCGGGGCAGATACGCAGTATTTT; CDR3aa: CASSIGGADTQYF
v_gene: TRBV5-4; abundance: few; d_gene: TRBD1; j_gene: TRBJ2-7; CDR3nt: TGTGCCAGCAGCCTCGGACCGGGACAGGGCTCCTACGAGCAGTACTTC; CDR3aa: CASSLGPGQGSYEQYF
v_gene: TRBV5-4; abundance: NA; d_gene: TRBD2; j_gene: TRBJ2-1; CDR3nt: TGTGCCAGCAGCTCAAGCGGGAGCTCCTACAATGAGCAGTTCTTC; CDR3aa: CASSSSGSSYNEQFF
v_gene: TRBV7-2; abundance: NA; d_gene: NA; j_gene: TRBJ2-2; CDR3nt: TGTGCCAGCAGCCCACAGGGAGTGGGGTTGGACACCGGGGAGCTGTTTTTT; CDR3aa: CASSPQGVGLDTGELFF
v_gene: TRBV7-9; abundance: NA; d_gene: NA; j_gene: TRBJ1-1; CDR3nt: TGTGCCAGCAGCCACGCGGTGGGGAGAGCTTTCTTT; CDR3aa: CASSHAVGRAFF
v_gene: TRBV11-3; abundance: NA; d_gene: NA; j_gene: TRBJ1-1; CDR3nt: TGTGCCAGCAGCTTGACAAGGAACACTGAAGCTTTCTTT; CDR3aa: CASSLTRNTEAFF
v_gene: TRBV28; abundance: NA; d_gene: NA; j_gene: TRBJ1-1; CDR3nt: TGTGCCAGCAGTTCCTCCTCTGAAGCTTTCTTT; CDR3aa: CASSSSSEAFF
v_gene: TRBV5-1; abundance: NA; d_gene: NA; j_gene: TRBJ1-2; CDR3nt: TGCGCCAGCAGCTTGGGACAGAACTATGGCTACACCTTC; CDR3aa: CASSLGQNYGYTF
v_gene: TRBV27; abundance: NA; d_gene: NA; j_gene: TRBJ2-7; CDR3nt: TGTGCCAGCAGTTTAGGGCCGGGCGAGGGCTACGAGCAGTACTTC; CDR3aa: CASSLGPGEGYEQYF
v_gene: TRBV9; abundance: NA; d_gene: TRBD2; j_gene: TRBJ2-5; CDR3nt: TGTGCCAGCAGCTTACTGACTAGCGGGAGTTTGGAGACCCAGTACTTC; CDR3aa: CASSLLTSGSLETQYF
v_gene: TRBV19; abundance: NA; d_gene: NA; j_gene: TRBJ2-6; CDR3nt: TGTGCCAGTAGTTCCCAACAGGGCCGTGGGGCCAACGTCCTGACTTTC; CDR3aa: CASSSQQGRGANVLTF
v_gene: TRBV11-1; abundance: NA; d_gene: TRBD1; j_gene: TRBJ1-1; CDR3nt: TGTGCCAGCAGCGAACCCACAGGGGGAGCTGAAGCTTTCTTT; CDR3aa: CASSEPTGGAEAFF
v_gene: TRBV19; abundance: NA; d_gene: TRBD2; j_gene: TRBJ2-7; CDR3nt: TGTGCCAGTAGTACCGGACTAGCGGGAGTTGAGCAGTACTTC; CDR3aa: CASSTGLAGVEQYF
v_gene: TRBV28; abundance: once; d_gene: TRBD1; j_gene: TRBJ2-7; CDR3nt: TGTGCCAGCAGTTTTTCAGGGGGCGCCCCGTACGAGCAGTACTTC; CDR3aa: CASSFSGGAPYEQYF
v_gene: TRBV24-1; abundance: NA; d_gene: TRBD1; j_gene: TRBJ2-5; CDR3nt: TGTGCCACCAGTGACCGTGAGGACAGGCGTGGATGGGCCCAGTACTTC; CDR3aa: CATSDREDRRGWAQYF